The entry below describes one T cell receptor beta chain. This sample is part of a study of control samples from healthy donors and cancer patients. Sequenced by immunoSEQ multiplex PCR; TCRdb stores in-frame clones only, minus some. The sample lists over 100,000 clones; about 88% were seen once. Trimming stripped 2 bases from V and 1 base from J, with 11 bases between. This CDR3 contains 14 residues. Germline CDR1 GTSNPN, CDR2 SVGIG (reference sequence). This clonotype was sampled from a man aged 50 to 59 in good health. The rearrangement joins TRBV30 to TRBJ1-1, with D tentatively TRBD1 (5 bases). Sequencing was performed on blood. CDR3 sequence: CAWSPPGPNTEAFF. The CDR3, as DNA: TGTGCCTGGAGTCCACCGGGGCCGAACACTGAAGCTTTCTTT.